Below, 3 T cell receptor beta chains from the same sample are listed, as sequenced in a study of cytomegalovirus exposure and HLA in healthy donors (dated by TCRdb to the late 2010s). The protocol used for the library was the immunoSEQ multiplex PCR assay. For the multiplex PCR, a mixture combining 60 forward primers for TCR Vbeta segments and 13 reverse primers for TCR Jbeta segments was used. Sourced from immuneACCESS, this table was stored by TCRdb with only in-frame sequences that have V and J called. A share of the clones is absent; for the studies checked, an unresolved V gene accounts for under half, and the remainder has no known explanation. The sample profile shows roughly 160,000 clones; roughly 80% of them were found once. Around 3.5% of the sample lies in the top ten. Material: PBMCs. The source of these receptors is a man aged 25 to 45 in good health and CMV-seropositive.

The chain links TRBV7-9 to TRBJ2-2, with 9 positions matching TRBD1. This CDR3 comprises 17 residues. Germline-derived CDR1 and CDR2 are SEHNR and FQNEAQ (reference sequence). Trimming took 5 bases from V and 6 from J; bases not matched to a gene: 13. The CDR3 DNA sequence: TGTGCCAGCAGCCGTCTAACAGGGGGCTTTAACGCCGGGGAGCTGTTTTTT. It yields the protein CASSRLTGGFNAGELFF.

V is TRBV6-5 and J is TRBJ2-7; TRBD2 aligns across 9 bases. CDR3 size: 15 residues. The J segment lost 4 bases and the V segment lost 1 base, leaving 5 bases of the junction unmatched. Germline lookup yields CDR1 MNHEY and CDR2 SVGAGI. CDR3 sequence (DNA): TGTGCCAGCAGTTACTATAGCGGGGGCCTGTACGAGCAGTACTTC. It is translated as CASSYYSGGLYEQYF.

The rearrangement links TRBV9 to TRBJ2-7; 8 positions match TRBD1. J lost 7 bases, V lost 3 bases, and 9 bases had no gene match. This CDR3 region has 14 residues. Germline V gene sequence: CDR1 SGDLS, CDR2 YYNGEE. CDR3 coding DNA: TGTGCCAGCAGCGCCGGGACAGGCCTTTTGGAGCAGTACTTC. Amino acids: CASSAGTGLLEQYF.